The clone carrying this TCR beta chain was counted at least ten times. Its antigen is still unknown. Donors with ophthalmopathy: moderate-to-severe activity, CAS ≥3, NOSPECS ≥4, duration under 3 months. This sample was taken from a study of Graves' ophthalmopathy and Graves' hyperthyroidism. Study summary: Blood was drawn at initial diagnosis, before any treatment. Regarding the study as a whole: Blood also contained most of the expanded thyroid clonotypes above 0.001 frequency.

Amplification from RNA transcripts yielded the TCR beta CDR3 regions. Following a first-round RT-PCR that used HTBI primers, a second-round multiplex PCR was carried out. Each CDR3 protein is one row after TCRdb ran MiXCR on the multiplex PCR reads. Of 200,000 to 250,000 distinct CDR3 sequences listed, just under 30% are singletons. Germline loops: CDR1 MNHNS, CDR2 SASEGT. The CDR3 is 14 amino acids. V was cut by 5 bases and J by 6 bases, with 16 bases left in between. The sample was peripheral blood. The chain links TRBV6-1 to TRBJ2-5, with D possibly TRBD1 on 6 matching bases. This receptor was obtained from a man aged 50-60 years with Graves' ophthalmopathy. CDR3 nucleotide sequence: TGTGCCAGCAGTCCCCTCAGGGGTCGTAAGACCCAGTACTTC. It yields the protein CASSPLRGRKTQYF.